This T cell receptor (beta chain) was recovered during a study of cytomegalovirus exposure and HLA in healthy donors. About the research overall: A preliminary data release comprised around 85 million unique TCRs obtained from HLA-typed donors.

CDR3 length: 18 amino acids. Per the germline V gene, CDR1 is WSHSY and CDR2 is SAAADI. J lost 6 bases, V lost 4 bases, and 14 bases had no gene match. The PCR used 60 Vbeta and 13 Jbeta primers. Repertoires were generated with immunoSEQ multiplex PCR, while TCRdb's copy carries only in-frame clones and drops some. This table has more than 90,000 clones, 65% to 80% appearing once. Regarding this clone: Its antigen remains unidentified.

Study results and caveats: Trimming of TCR beta V- and J-genes showed a link, identified in a later analysis, to a missense DCLRE1C variant. Presence/absence analyses took donor sequencing depth as roughly uniform.

The sample was PBMCs. The clonotype was recovered from a human donor in good health. The chain is built from TRBV10-2 and TRBJ1-6; 8 nucleotides match TRBD1. The DNA for the CDR3 is TGCGCCAGCAGTGCTTCTGCCACAGGGGGAATCTCTAATTCACCCCTCCACTTT. The encoded protein is CASSASATGGISNSPLHF.